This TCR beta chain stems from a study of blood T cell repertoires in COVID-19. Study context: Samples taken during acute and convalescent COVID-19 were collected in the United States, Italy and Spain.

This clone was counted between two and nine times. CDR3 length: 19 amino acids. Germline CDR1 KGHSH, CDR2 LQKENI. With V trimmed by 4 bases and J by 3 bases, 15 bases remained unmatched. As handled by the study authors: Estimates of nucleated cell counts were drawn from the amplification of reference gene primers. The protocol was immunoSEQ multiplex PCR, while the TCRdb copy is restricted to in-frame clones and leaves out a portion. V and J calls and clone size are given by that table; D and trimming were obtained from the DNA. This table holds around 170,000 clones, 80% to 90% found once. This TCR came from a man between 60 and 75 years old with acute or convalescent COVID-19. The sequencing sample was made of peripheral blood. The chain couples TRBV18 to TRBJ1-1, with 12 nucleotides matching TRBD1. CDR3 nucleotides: TGTGCCAGCTCACGGGACCAGTGGGGACAGGGGGCGAGGGACACTGAAGCTTTCTTT. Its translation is CASSRDQWGQGARDTEAFF.